This paragraph reports one TCR beta chain. The entry originates in a study of blood T cell repertoires in COVID-19. At the level of the study: From the United States, Italy and Spain came samples of acute and convalescent COVID-19. T cells, B-cell-depleted T cells, or PBMCs supplied cDNA or gDNA.

Authors' processing steps: Using reference gene primer amplification, nucleated cell counts were estimated. Repertoires were generated with immunoSEQ multiplex PCR, while TCRdb's copy carries only in-frame clones and drops some. From that table come the V and J calls and clone size; the DNA was used to work out D and trimming. The top ten clones hold about 3.5% of a sample with 55,000 or so clones, under 85% of them seen once. Germline assignment: CDR1 SNHLY and CDR2 FYNNEI. V lost 1 base and J 4 bases, leaving 7 bases between the germline ends. This CDR3 region has 13 residues. Material: peripheral blood. The chain combines TRBV2 with TRBJ1-2; D gene ambiguous. The sequence came from a man aged 55 to 70 with acute or convalescent COVID-19. CDR3 DNA: TGTGCCAGCAGTGAAGGGACTATCTATGGCTACACCTTC. Amino acids: CASSEGTIYGYTF.